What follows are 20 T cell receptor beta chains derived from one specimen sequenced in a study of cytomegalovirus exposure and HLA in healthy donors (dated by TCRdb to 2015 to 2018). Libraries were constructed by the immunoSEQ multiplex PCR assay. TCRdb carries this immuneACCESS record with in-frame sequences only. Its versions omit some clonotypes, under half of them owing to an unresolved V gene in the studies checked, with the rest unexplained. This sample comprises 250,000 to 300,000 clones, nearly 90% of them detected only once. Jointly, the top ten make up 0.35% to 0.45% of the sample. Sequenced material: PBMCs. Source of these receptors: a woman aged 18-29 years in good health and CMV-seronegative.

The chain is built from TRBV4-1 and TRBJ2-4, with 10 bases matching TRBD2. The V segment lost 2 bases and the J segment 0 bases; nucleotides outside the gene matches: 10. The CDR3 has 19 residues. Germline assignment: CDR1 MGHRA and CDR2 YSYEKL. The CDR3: CASSQLVSGGPLAKNIQYF. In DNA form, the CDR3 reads TGCGCCAGCAGCCAATTAGTTAGCGGGGGGCCACTAGCCAAAAACATTCAGTACTTC.

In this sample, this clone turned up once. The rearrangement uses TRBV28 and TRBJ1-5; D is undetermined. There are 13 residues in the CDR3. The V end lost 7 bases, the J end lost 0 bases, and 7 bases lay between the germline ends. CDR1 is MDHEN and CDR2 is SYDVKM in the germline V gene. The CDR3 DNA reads TGTGCCAGCACCACCTATAGCAATCAGCCCCAGCATTTT. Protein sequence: CASTTYSNQPQHF.

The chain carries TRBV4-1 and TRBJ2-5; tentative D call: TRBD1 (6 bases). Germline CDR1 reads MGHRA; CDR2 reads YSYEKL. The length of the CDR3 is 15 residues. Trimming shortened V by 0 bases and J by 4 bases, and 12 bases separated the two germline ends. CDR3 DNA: TGCGCCAGCAGCCAAGATGGGAGCAGGGGAGAGACCCAGTACTTC. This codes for CASSQDGSRGETQYF.

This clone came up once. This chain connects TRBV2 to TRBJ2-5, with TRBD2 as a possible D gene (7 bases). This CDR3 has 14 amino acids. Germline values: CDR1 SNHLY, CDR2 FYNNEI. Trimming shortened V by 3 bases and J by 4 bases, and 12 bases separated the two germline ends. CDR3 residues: CASSDEGGRETQYF. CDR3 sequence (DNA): TGTGCCAGCAGTGACGAGGGGGGGCGAGAGACCCAGTACTTC. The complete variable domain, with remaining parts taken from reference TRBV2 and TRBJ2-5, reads EPEVTQTPSHQVTQMGQEVILRCVPISNHLYFYWYRQILGQKVEFLVSFYNNEISEKSEIFDDQFSVERPDGSNFTLKIRSTKLEDSAMYFCASSDEGGRETQYFGPGTRLLVL.

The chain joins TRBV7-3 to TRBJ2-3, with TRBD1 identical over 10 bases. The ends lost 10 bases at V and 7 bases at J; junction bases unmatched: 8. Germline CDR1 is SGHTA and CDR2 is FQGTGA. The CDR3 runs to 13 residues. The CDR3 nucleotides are TGTGCCACGGGGACAGGGGAGGGAAATACGCAGTATTTT. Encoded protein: CATGTGEGNTQYF.

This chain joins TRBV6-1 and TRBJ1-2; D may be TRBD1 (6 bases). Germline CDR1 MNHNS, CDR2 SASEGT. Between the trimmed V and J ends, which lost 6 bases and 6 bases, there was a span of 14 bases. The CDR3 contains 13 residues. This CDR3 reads CASSRTGTHGYTF. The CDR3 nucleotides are TGTGCCAGCAGCCGAACAGGGACCCATGGCTACACCTTC.

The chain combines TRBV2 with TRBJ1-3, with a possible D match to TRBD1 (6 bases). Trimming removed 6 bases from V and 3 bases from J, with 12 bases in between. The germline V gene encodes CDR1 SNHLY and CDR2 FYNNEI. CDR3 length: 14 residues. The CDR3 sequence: CASRTGQRGNTIYF. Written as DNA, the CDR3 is TGTGCCAGCAGGACTGGACAGCGTGGAAACACCATATATTTT.

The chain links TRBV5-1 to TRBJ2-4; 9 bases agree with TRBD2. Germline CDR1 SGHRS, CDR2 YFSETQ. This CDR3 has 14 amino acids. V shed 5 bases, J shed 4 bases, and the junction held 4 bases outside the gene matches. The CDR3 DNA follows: TGCGCCAGCAGATTAGCGGGGGAGAAAAACATTCAGTACTTC. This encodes CASRLAGEKNIQYF. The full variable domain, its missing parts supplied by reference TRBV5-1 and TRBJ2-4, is KAGVTQTPRYLIKTRGQQVTLSCSPISGHRSVSWYQQTPGQGLQFLFEYFSETQRNKGNFPGRFSGRQFSNSRSEMNVSTLELGDSALYLCASRLAGEKNIQYFGAGTRLSVL.

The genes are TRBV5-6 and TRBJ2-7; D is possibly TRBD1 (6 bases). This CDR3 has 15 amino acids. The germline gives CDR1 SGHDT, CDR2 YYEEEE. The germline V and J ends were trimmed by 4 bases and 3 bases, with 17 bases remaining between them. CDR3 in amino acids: CASSPDRQDLYEQYF. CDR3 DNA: TGTGCCAGCAGCCCGGACAGACAAGACCTCTACGAGCAGTACTTC.

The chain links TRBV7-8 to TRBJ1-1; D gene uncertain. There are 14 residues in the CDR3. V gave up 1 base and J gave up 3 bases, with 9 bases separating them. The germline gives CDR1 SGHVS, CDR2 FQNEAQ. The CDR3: CASSLVGEDTEAFF. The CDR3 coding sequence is TGTGCCAGCAGCTTAGTTGGGGAGGACACTGAAGCTTTCTTT. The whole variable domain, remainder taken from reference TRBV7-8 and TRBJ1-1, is GAGVSQSPRYKVAKRGQDVALRCDPISGHVSLFWYQQALGQGPEFLTYFQNEAQLDKSGLPSDRFFAERPEGSVSTLKIQRTQQEDSAVYLCASSLVGEDTEAFFGQGTRLTVV.

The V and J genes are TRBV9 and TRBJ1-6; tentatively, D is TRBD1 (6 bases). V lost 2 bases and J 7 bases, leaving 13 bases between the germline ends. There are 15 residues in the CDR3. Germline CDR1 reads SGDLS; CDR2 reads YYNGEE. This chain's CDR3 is CASSVAQGWNSPLHF. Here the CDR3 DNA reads TGTGCCAGCAGCGTTGCGCAGGGGTGGAATTCACCCCTCCACTTT.

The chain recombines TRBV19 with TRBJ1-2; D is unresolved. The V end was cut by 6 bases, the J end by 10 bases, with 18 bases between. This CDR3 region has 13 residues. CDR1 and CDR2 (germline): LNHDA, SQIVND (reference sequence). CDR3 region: CASSNSLGGAYTF. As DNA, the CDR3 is TGTGCCAGTAGCAATAGTCTGGGAGGCGCCTACACCTTC.

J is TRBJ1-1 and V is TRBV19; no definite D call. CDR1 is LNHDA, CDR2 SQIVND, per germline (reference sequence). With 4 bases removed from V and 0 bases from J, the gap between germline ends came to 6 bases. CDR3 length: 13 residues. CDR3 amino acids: CASSTSLNTEAFF. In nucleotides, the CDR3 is TGTGCCAGTAGTACCTCTTTGAACACTGAAGCTTTCTTT.

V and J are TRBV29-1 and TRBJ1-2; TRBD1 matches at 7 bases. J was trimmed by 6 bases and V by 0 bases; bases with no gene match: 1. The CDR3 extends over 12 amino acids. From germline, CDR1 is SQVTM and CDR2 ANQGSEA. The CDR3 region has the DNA TGCAGCGTTGAAGAGACAGGGCATGGCTACACCTTC. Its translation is CSVEETGHGYTF.

The CDR3 loop is CASSQVTSSYNEQFF. CDR3 sequence (DNA): TGCGCCAGCAGCCAAGTTACTAGCTCCTACAATGAGCAGTTCTTC. V is TRBV4-1 and J is TRBJ2-1; perhaps TRBD2 as D (5 bases). V lost 1 base, J lost 0 bases, and 7 bases lay in between. The CDR3 is made up of 15 amino acids. From germline, CDR1 is MGHRA and CDR2 YSYEKL.

The CDR3 nucleotides read TGCAGCGTCGCCCGACAGGGCTATGGCTACACCTTC. It codes for CSVARQGYGYTF. The chain combines TRBV29-1 with TRBJ1-2; 7 positions match TRBD1. The CDR3 covers 12 residues. Trimming cost V 6 bases and J 4 bases; bases outside gene matches: 5. CDR1 is SQVTM, CDR2 ANQGSEA, per germline.

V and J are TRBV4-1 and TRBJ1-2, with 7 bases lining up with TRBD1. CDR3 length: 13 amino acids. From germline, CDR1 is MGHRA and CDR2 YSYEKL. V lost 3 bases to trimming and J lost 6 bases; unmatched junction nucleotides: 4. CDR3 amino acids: CASSHRDSDGYTF. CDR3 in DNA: TGCGCCAGCAGCCATCGGGACAGTGATGGCTACACCTTC.

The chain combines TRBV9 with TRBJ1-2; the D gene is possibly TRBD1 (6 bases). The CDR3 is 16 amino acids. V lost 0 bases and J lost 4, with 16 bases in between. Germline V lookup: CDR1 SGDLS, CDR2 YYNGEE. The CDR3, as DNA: TGTGCCAGCAGCGTAGGAGGGGGGGCTCCCTCCTATGGCTACACCTTC. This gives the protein CASSVGGGAPSYGYTF.

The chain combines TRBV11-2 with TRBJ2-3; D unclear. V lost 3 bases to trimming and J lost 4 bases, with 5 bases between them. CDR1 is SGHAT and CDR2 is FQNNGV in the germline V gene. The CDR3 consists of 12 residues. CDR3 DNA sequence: TGTGCCAGCAGCTTCTTGTCAGATACGCAGTATTTT. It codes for CASSFLSDTQYF.

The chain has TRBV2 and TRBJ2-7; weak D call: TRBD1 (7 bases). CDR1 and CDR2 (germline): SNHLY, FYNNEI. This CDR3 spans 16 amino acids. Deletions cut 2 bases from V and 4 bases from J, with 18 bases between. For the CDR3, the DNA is TGTGCCAGCAGTGAAAATCGGCAGGGGGGAGTATACGAGCAGTACGTC. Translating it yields CASSENRQGGVYEQYV.